This TCR beta chain was recovered during a study of shared clonotypes between healthy human individuals. Study-wide results and limits: Only blood was sampled, and tissue TCR repertoires likely differ from blood ones.

Execution of the assay was at deep level. TCRdb's copy holds only in-frame clones and misses some; the assay was immunoSEQ multiplex PCR. In the table there are more than 2 million clones, 85% to 95% of which are singletons. Naive-designated CD8 cells lacked CD45RO, were positively enriched for CCR7, and omitted terminally differentiated effector memory CD45RA+ cells. The V gene's germline CDR1 is MNHEY and CDR2 SVGAGI. The V and J ends lost 8 bases and 0 bases respectively, with 15 bases between them. The CDR3 loop spans 15 amino acids. As concerns this clone: Its antigen is still unknown.

The rearrangement joins TRBV6-5 to TRBJ2-3; possibly TRBD2 for D (6 bases). The sequence derives from a man between 18 and 29 years old in good health. The material sequenced was naive CD8+ T cells sorted from blood. The CDR3 nucleotides are TGTGCCAGCCCTAGGAGGGGAGTGAGCACAGATACGCAGTATTTT. Protein product: CASPRRGVSTDTQYF.